This T cell receptor (beta chain) derives from a study of T cell clonality in common variable immunodeficiency (dated by TCRdb to about 2015). Equivalent amounts of genomic DNA from CVID and control samples were used as sequencing input. For every sample, a 60 bp segment covering the rearranged TCRbeta CDR3 region was amplified and then sequenced. The immunoSEQ assay, a bias-corrected multiplex PCR with high-throughput sequencing, was employed for TCRbeta amplification. In the authors' own workflow: Every unique nucleotide sequence was considered a clone and was annotated with V, D and J genes, copy number and frequency. Sequences were labeled productive if in frame, and non-productive if out of frame or containing stop codons. As previously described, clonality was computed from Shannon's entropy. Mean CDR3 Kyte-Doolittle hydropathy was derived from the predicted amino acid sequences of productive clones. Hierarchical clustering of scaled V gene usage was performed with the R hclust function using Manhattan distance and complete linkage. Clone sharing by CDR3 amino acid sequence was assessed by resampling 12 repertoires per group over 100 rounds. The repertoires were searched for about 70 published EBV-specific TCRbeta sequences and roughly 250 published CMV-specific TCRbeta sequences. Two CVID samples that yielded fewer than 10,000 sequences were excluded from the analysis, so approximately 40 CVID repertoires were retained. In its TCRdb copy, this immuneACCESS table keeps in-frame sequences only and misses some clones. Where compared with another copy, unresolved V genes explain less than half of these, and the others have no known cause. The DNA was the basis for D and trimming; V, J and clone size are from that table. For this sample, under 20,000 clones are listed, none of them singletons. The ten largest clonotypes hold approximately 7% of the sample.

Standard criteria, namely reduction of serum IgG, IgA and/or IgM below the normal range together with specific antibody deficiency, were applied for the diagnosis of CVID. A total of 40 to 45 subjects (roughly 15 female and 30 or so male; age range roughly 9 to 70 years, mean age around 42) were included in the CVID group. Predominantly Caucasian heritage was noted among both the CVID patients and the healthy controls. Replacement immunoglobulin therapy had been administered to all CVID subjects for at least one year at the time of study participation. At blood collection, none of the CVID subjects was ill or on immunomodulatory or immunosuppressive medication. From each donor, roughly 5 to 8.5 ml of heparinized peripheral whole blood was collected. TCRbeta CDR3 repertoires were sequenced from genomic DNA of adults with common variable immune deficiency (CVID) and healthy adult controls. Diluted blood was density-centrifuged over Hypaque 1077 or Ficoll-Paque to isolate peripheral blood mononuclear cells. Genomic DNA was obtained from unsorted mononuclear cells through either Qiagen column purification or a centrifugation-based method.

The CDR3 contains 15 residues, cysteine and phenylalanine counted. The DNA covers only part of the CDR3, 36 bases in frame from base 1. From the germline V gene, CDR1 is SNHLY and CDR2 is FYNNEI. Ends trimmed: V by 6 bases, J by 4 bases; bases unmatched to a gene: 10. Overall study results and their limits: Correlations between repertoire features and clinical complications were limited by patient heterogeneity within the CVID cohort. Fewer deletions and N-nucleotide insertions were reportedly observed in CVID TCRbeta sequences, and highly modified clones with 13 or more V deletions were reportedly absent from CVID TCRbeta sequences. According to the authors, figuring out what caused the increased clonality in CVID would require sequencing the repertoires of T cell subpopulations. TCRbeta clonality was higher in CVID subjects than in healthy controls (t-test p = 0.018), and the increase was most characteristic of about a third of subjects. Fewer TCRbeta clones were shared among CVID subjects than among healthy controls (p < 0.0001). Despite equal DNA input, controls averaged around 87,000 unique sequences per sample versus about 30,000 in CVID samples.

Note on this clone: Its cognate antigen has yet to be identified. The read stops 3 residues short of the end of the CDR3; the missing end is completed from the germline J gene.

The sequence is built from TRBV2 and TRBJ1-2; 8 bases in the junction line up with TRBD1. The sequence was obtained from a human donor with common variable immunodeficiency. The sequencing input was peripheral blood mononuclear cells. CDR3 DNA (partial): TGTGCCAGCAGCGAATCCCGGACAGGGACCTATGGC. Translated, this gives CASSESRTGTYG. The whole CDR3 region reads CASSESRTGTYGYTF.